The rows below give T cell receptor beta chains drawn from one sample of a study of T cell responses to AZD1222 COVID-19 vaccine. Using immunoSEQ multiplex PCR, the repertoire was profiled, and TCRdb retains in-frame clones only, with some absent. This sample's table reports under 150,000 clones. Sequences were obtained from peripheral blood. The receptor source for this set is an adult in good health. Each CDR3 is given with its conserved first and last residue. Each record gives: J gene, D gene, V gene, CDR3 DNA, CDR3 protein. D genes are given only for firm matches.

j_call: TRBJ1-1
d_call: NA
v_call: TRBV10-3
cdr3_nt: TGTGCCATCAGCCCGACAGGGAACACTGAAGCTTTCTTT
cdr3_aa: CAISPTGNTEAFF

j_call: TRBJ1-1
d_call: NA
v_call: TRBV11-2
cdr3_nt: TGTGCCAGCAGCTGGGACGGGGGGGCTAGCATGAACACTGAAGCTTTCTTT
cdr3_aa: CASSWDGGASMNTEAFF

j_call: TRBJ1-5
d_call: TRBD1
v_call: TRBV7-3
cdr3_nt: TGTGCCACCTCGAAGGGGGCAGATCAGCCCCAGCATTTT
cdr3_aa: CATSKGADQPQHF

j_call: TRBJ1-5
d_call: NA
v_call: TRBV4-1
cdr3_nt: TGCGCCAGCAGCCAAGATAGGCAGGGCTATCAGCCCCAGCATTTT
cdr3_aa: CASSQDRQGYQPQHF

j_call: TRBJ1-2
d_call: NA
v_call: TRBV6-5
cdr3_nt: TGTGCCAGCATTTTAGGTCCACTGAGCCCCGTGGGCTACACCTTC
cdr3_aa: CASILGPLSPVGYTF

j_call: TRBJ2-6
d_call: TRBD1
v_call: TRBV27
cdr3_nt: TGTGCCAGCGGCTTGTACGGGGACAGGGCTGGGGCCAACGTCCTGACTTTC
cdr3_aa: CASGLYGDRAGANVLTF

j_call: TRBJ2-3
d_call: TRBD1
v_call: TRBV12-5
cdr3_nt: TGTGCTAGTGGTCCGACAGGGACAGATACGCAGTATTTT
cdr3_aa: CASGPTGTDTQYF

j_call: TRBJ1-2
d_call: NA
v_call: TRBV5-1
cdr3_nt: TGCGCCAGCAGCTTGGGTCCCGGGGATCCGGGGACTCGAGGGGGCTACACCTTC
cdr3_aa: CASSLGPGDPGTRGGYTF

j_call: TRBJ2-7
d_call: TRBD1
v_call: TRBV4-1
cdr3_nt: TGCGCCAGCAGCCAAGAGCCAGGGGGCTCCTACGAGCAGTACTTC
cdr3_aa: CASSQEPGGSYEQYF

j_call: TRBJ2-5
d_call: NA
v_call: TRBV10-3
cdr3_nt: TGTGCCATCTCAAAGGAAACAGATGAGACCCAGTACTTC
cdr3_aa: CAISKETDETQYF

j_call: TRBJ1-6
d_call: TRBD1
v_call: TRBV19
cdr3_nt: TGTGCCAGTAGTATAGAGGTCCGGGACAGTAATTCACCCCTCCACTTT
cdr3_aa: CASSIEVRDSNSPLHF

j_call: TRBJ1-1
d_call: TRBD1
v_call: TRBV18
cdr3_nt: TGTGCCAGCTCACCACGGACAGGTGCAGGAATAGGCACTGAAGCTTTCTTT
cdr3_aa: CASSPRTGAGIGTEAFF

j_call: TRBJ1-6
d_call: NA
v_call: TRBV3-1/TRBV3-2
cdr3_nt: TGTGCCAGCAGCCAAGAGGCCTCACCCCTCCACTTT
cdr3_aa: CASSQEASPLHF

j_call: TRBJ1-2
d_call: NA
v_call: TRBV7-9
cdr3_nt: TGTGCCAGCAGCTTAGTTCGGCCGGGCAGCTATGGCTACACCTTC
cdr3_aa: CASSLVRPGSYGYTF

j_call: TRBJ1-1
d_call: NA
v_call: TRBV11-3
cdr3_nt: TGTGCCAGCAGCTTAAACAGGATGAACACTGAAGCTTTCTTT
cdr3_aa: CASSLNRMNTEAFF

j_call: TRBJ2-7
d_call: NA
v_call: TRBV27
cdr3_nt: TGTGCCAGCAGTGTGTCGGGCCCCTCGAGATATCAGTACTTC
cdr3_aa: CASSVSGPSRYQYF

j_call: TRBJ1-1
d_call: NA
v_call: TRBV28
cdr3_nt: TGTGCCAGCACCCCCGGCAGGCGCCGCCTTGAAGCTTTCTTT
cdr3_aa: CASTPGRRRLEAFF

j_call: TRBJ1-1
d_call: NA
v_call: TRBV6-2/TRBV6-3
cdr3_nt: TGTGCCAGCAGTAGACCATCGCGCAGTCTTAACACTGAAGCTTTCTTT
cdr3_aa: CASSRPSRSLNTEAFF

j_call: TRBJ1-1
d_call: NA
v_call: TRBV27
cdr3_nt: TGTGCCAGCAGTTTAGGACGAGCTACTAACACTGAAGCTTTCTTT
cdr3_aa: CASSLGRATNTEAFF

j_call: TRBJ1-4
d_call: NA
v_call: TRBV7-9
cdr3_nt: TGTGCCAGCAGCTGGGAACGTGCAACTAATGAAAAACTGTTTTTT
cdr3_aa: CASSWERATNEKLFF

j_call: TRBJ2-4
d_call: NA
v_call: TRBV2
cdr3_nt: TGTGCCAGCAGTGAATATTCCGGGACAAGGAACTTC
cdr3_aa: CASSEYSGTRNF

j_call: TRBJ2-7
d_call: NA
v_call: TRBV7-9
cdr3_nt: TGTGCCAGCAGCTTAGACCAAGGGGTGCCCTACGAGCAGTACTTC
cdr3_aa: CASSLDQGVPYEQYF

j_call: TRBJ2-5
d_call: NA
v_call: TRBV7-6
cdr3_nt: TGTGCCAGCAGCTCGCCCCGGGGAGGCCAAGAGACCCAGTACTTC
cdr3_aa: CASSSPRGGQETQYF

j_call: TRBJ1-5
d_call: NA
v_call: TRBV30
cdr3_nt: TGTGCCTGGAGTTCCTGGGGGCTCGTAGGGCCCCAGCATTTT
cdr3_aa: CAWSSWGLVGPQHF

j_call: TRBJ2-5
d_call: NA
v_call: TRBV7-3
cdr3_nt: TGTGCCAGCAGCTTCGGGATCCAAGAGACCCAGTACTTC
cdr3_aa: CASSFGIQETQYF

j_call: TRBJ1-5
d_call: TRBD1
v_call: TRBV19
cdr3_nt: TGTGCCAGTAATCGGGACAGGGGGCTGAGCAATCAGCCCCAGCATTTT
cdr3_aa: CASNRDRGLSNQPQHF

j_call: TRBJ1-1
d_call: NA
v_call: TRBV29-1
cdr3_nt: TGCAGCGGGAGATCTGTGAACACTGAAGCTTTCTTT
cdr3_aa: CSGRSVNTEAFF